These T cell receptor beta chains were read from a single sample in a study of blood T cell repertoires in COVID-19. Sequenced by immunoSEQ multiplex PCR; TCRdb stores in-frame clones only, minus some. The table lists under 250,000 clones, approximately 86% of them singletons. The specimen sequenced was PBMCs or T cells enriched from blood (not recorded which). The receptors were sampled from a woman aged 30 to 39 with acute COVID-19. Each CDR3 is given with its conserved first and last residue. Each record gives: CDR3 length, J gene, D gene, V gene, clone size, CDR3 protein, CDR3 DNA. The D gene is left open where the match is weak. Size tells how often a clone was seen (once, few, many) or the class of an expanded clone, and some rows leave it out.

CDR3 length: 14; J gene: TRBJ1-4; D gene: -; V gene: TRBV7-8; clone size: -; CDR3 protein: CASSLDQSGEKLFF; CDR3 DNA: TGTGCCAGCAGCTTAGATCAGAGCGGTGAAAAACTGTTTTTT
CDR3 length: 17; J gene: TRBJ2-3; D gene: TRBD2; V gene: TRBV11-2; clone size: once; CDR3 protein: CASSSMPLAGRTDTQYF; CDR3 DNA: TGTGCCAGCAGTTCGATGCCGCTAGCGGGGAGGACAGATACGCAGTATTTT
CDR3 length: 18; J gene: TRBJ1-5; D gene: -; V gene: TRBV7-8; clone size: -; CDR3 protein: CASSTDPHTGTPNQPQHF; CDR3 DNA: TGTGCCAGCAGCACAGATCCGCACACAGGGACACCGAATCAGCCCCAGCATTTT
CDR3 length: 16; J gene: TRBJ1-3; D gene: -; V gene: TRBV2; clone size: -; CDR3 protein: CASSETGQLSGNTIYF; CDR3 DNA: TGTGCCAGCAGTGAAACAGGGCAGCTCTCTGGAAACACCATATATTTT
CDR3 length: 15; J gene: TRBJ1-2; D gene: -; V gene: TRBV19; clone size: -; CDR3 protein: CASSMRTEANYGYTF; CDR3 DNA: TGTGCCAGTAGTATGAGGACAGAGGCGAACTATGGCTACACCTTC
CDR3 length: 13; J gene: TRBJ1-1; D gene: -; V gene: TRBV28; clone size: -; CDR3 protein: CASTQTENTEAFF; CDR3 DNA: TGTGCCAGCACCCAAACAGAGAACACTGAAGCTTTCTTT
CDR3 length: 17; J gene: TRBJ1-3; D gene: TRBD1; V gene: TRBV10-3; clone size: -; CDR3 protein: CAISEGTGPTSGNTIYF; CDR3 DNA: TGTGCCATCTCTGAAGGGACAGGGCCAACCTCTGGAAACACCATATATTTT
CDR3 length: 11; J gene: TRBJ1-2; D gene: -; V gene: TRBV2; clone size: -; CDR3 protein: CASTREYGYTF; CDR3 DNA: TGTGCCAGCACCCGAGAGTATGGCTACACCTTC
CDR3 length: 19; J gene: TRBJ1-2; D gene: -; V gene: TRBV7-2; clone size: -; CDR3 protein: CASSLQTGLERLANYGYTF; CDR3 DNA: TGTGCCAGCAGCTTACAGACAGGACTAGAGCGCTTAGCTAACTATGGCTACACCTTC
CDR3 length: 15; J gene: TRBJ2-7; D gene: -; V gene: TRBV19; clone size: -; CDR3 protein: CASSIRVTGEYEQYF; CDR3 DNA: TGTGCCAGTAGTATACGAGTAACCGGTGAGTACGAGCAGTACTTC
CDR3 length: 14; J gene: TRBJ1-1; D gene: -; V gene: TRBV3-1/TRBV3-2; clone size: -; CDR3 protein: CASSQAWGRTEAFF; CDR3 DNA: TGTGCCAGCAGCCAAGCGTGGGGGAGGACTGAAGCTTTCTTT
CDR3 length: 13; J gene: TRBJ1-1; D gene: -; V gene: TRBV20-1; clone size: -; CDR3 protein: CSASLDKNTEAFF; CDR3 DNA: TGCAGTGCTAGTTTGGACAAAAACACTGAAGCTTTCTTT
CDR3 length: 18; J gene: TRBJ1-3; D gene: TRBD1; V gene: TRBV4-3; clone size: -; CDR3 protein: CASSPTLGQGFPGNTIYF; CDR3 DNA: TGCGCCAGCAGCCCAACGTTGGGACAGGGGTTTCCTGGAAACACCATATATTTT
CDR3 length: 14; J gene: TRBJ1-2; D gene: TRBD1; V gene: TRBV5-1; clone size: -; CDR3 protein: CASTRTGNNYGYTF; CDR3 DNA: TGCGCCAGCACCCGGACAGGGAATAACTATGGCTACACCTTC
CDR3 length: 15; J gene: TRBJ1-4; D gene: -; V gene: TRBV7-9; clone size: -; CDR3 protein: CASSPRAMGNEKLFF; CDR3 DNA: TGTGCCAGCAGCCCCAGGGCAATGGGAAATGAAAAACTGTTTTTT
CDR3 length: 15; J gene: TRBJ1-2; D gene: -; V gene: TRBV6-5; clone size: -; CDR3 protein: CASSYWGGDNYGYTF; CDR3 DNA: TGTGCCAGCAGTTATTGGGGGGGTGATAACTATGGCTACACCTTC
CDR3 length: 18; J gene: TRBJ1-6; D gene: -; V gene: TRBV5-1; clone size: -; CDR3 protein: CASSLRFAGMGLDSPLHF; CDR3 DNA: TGCGCCAGCAGCTTGCGGTTTGCCGGGATGGGCCTGGATTCACCCCTCCACTTT
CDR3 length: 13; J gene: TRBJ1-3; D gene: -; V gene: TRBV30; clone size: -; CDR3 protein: CAWSGDTGNTIYF; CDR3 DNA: TGTGCCTGGAGTGGGGACACTGGAAACACCATATATTTT
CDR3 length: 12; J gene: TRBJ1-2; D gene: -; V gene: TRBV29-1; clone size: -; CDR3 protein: CSVRQANYGYTF; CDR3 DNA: TGCAGCGTTAGACAGGCTAACTATGGCTACACCTTC
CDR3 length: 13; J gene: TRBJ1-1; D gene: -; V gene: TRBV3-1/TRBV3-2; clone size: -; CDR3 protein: CASSPPLTGSAFF; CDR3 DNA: TGTGCCAGCAGCCCACCGTTGACAGGCTCAGCTTTCTTT
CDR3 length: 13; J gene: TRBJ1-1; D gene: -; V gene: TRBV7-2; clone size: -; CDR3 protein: CASSLVRNTEAFF; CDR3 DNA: TGTGCCAGCAGCTTAGTTCGGAACACTGAAGCTTTCTTT
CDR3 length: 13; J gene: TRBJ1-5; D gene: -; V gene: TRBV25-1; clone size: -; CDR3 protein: CASSLGEGQPQHF; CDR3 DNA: TGTGCCAGCAGTTTAGGGGAAGGCCAGCCCCAGCATTTT
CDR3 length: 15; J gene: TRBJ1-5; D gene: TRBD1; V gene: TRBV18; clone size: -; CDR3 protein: CASSSEGQSNQPQHF; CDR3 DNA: TGTGCCAGCTCATCGGAGGGACAGAGCAATCAGCCCCAGCATTTT
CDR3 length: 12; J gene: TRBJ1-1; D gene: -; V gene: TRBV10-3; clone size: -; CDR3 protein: CAIGGANTEAFF; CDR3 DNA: TGTGCCATCGGCGGGGCGAACACTGAAGCTTTCTTT
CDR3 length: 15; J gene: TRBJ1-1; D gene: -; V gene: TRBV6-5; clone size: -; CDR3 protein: CASSYNPGLNTEAFF; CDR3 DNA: TGTGCCAGCAGTTATAATCCAGGGTTGAACACTGAAGCTTTCTTT
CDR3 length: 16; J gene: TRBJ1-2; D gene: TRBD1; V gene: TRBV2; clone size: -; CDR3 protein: CASRLRTGTGDYGYTF; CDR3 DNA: TGTGCCAGCAGACTCCGGACCGGGACAGGGGACTATGGCTACACCTTC
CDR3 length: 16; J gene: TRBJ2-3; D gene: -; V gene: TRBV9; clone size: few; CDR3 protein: CASSQSGGSSTDTQYF; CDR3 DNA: TGTGCCAGCAGCCAGTCGGGGGGCTCTAGCACAGATACGCAGTATTTT
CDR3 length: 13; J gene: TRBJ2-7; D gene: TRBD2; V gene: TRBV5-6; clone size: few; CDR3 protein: CASSYSGNYEQYF; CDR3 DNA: TGTGCCAGCAGCTATAGCGGGAACTACGAGCAGTACTTC
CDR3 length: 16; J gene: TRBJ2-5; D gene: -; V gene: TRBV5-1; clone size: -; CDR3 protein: CASSSWDILLQETQYF; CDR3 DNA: TGCGCCAGCAGCTCATGGGACATACTGCTCCAAGAGACCCAGTACTTC
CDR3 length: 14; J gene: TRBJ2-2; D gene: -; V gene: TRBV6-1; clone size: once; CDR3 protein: CASSDAGDTGELFF; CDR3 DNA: TGTGCCAGCAGTGATGCAGGGGACACCGGGGAGCTGTTTTTT
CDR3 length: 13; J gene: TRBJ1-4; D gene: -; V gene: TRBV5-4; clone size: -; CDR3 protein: CASSDSYNEKLFF; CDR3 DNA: TGTGCCAGCAGCGACAGCTATAATGAAAAACTGTTTTTT
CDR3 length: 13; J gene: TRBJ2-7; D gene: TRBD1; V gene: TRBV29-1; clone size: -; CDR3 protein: CSVPGQVSYEQYF; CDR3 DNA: TGCAGCGTCCCTGGACAGGTCTCCTACGAGCAGTACTTC
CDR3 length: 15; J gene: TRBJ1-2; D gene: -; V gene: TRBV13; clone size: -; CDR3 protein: CASSLTDELWVGYTF; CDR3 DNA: TGTGCCAGCAGCTTGACAGATGAACTATGGGTTGGCTACACCTTC
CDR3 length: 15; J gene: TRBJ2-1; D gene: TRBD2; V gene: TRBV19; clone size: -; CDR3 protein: CASSISLAGVGEQFF; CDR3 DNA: TGTGCCAGTAGTATCTCTCTAGCGGGGGTGGGTGAGCAGTTCTTC
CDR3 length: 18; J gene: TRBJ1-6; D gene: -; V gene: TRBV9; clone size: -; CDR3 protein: CASSLEGGESSYNSPLHF; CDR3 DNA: TGTGCCAGCAGCCTCGAGGGGGGGGAGAGCTCCTATAATTCACCCCTCCACTTT
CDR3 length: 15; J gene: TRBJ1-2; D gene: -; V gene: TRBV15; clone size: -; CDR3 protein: CATSRDSPGGNGYTF; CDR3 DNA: TGTGCCACCAGCAGAGATTCACCCGGGGGGAACGGCTACACCTTC
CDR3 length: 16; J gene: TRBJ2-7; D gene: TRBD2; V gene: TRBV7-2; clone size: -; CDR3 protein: CASSSYSSGGNYEQYF; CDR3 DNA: TGTGCCAGCAGCTCTTACTCCAGCGGGGGCAACTACGAGCAGTACTTC
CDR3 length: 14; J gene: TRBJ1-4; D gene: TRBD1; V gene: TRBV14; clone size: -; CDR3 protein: CASSRTGNNEKLFF; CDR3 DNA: TGTGCCAGCAGTCGGACAGGGAATAATGAAAAACTGTTTTTT
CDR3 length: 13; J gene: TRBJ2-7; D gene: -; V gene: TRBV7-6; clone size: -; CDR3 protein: CASSPGSAYEQYF; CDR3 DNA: TGTGCCAGCAGCCCAGGGTCCGCCTACGAGCAGTACTTC
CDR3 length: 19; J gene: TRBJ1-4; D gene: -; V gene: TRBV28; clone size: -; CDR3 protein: CASSLPAGTPGATNEKLFF; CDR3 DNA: TGTGCCAGCAGTTTGCCCGCGGGAACCCCCGGGGCAACTAATGAAAAACTGTTTTTT
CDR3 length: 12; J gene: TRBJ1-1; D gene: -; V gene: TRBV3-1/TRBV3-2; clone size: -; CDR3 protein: CASSQGPTEAFF; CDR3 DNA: TGTGCCAGCAGCCAGGGGCCAACTGAAGCTTTCTTT
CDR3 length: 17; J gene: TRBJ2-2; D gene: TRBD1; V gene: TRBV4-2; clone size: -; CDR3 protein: CASSQIQGYANTGELFF; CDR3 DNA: TGTGCCAGCAGCCAAATACAGGGGTATGCGAACACCGGGGAGCTGTTTTTT
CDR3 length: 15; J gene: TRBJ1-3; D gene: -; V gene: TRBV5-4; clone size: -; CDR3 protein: CASSPGLVGGNTIYF; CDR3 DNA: TGTGCCAGCAGCCCCGGTTTGGTCGGGGGAAACACCATATATTTT
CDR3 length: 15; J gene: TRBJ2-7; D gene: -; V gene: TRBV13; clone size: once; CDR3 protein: CASSLGSQGFDEQYF; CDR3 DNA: TGTGCCAGCAGCTTAGGTTCGCAGGGGTTCGACGAGCAGTACTTC
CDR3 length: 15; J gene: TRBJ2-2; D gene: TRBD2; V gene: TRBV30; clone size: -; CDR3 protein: CAWNPGLGGTGELFF; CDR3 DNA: TGTGCCTGGAATCCGGGACTAGGAGGCACCGGGGAGCTGTTTTTT
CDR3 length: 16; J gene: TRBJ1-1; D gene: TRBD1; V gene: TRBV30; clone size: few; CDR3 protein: CAWSRRPGQTNTEAFF; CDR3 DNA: TGTGCCTGGAGTAGACGTCCGGGACAGACGAACACTGAAGCTTTCTTT
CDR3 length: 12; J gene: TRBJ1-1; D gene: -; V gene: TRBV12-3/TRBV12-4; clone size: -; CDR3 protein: CASSFGVTEAFF; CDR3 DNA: TGTGCCAGCAGTTTCGGGGTCACTGAAGCTTTCTTT
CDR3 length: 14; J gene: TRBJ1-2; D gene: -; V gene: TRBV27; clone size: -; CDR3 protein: CASSFGEGIYGYTF; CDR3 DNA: -
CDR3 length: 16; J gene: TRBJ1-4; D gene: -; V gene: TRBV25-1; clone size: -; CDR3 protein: CASSAINREKNEKLFF; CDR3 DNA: TGTGCCAGCAGTGCAATTAACAGGGAAAAGAATGAAAAACTGTTTTTT
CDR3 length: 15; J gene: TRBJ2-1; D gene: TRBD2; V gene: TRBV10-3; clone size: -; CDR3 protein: CAIANPGTINNEQFF; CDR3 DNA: TGTGCCATCGCCAACCCAGGGACTATAAACAATGAGCAGTTCTTC
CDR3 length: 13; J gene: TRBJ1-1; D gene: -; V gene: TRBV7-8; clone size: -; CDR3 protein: CASSLGGVTEAFF; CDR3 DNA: TGTGCCAGCAGCTTAGGGGGGGTGACTGAAGCTTTCTTT
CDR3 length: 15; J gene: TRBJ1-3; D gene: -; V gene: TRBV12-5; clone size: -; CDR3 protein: CASGLPPNSGNTIYF; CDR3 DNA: TGTGCTAGTGGTTTGCCCCCAAACTCTGGAAACACCATATATTTT
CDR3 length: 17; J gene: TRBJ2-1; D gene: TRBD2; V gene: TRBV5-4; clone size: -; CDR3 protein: CASRKSSGGWLGNEQFF; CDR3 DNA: TGTGCCAGCCGTAAGTCGAGCGGGGGCTGGCTGGGCAATGAGCAGTTCTTC
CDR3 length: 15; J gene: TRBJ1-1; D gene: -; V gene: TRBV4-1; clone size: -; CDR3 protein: CASSPGGGFPTEAFF; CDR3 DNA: TGCGCCAGCAGCCCTGGGGGAGGGTTCCCCACTGAAGCTTTCTTT
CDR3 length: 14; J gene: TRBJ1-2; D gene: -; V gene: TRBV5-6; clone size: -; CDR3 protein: CASSPGAGSYGYTF; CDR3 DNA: TGTGCCAGCAGTCCCGGGGCGGGGTCCTATGGCTACACCTTC
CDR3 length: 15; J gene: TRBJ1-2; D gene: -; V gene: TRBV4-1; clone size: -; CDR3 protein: CASSPWENPNYGYTF; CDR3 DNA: TGCGCCAGCAGCCCCTGGGAGAACCCTAACTATGGCTACACCTTC